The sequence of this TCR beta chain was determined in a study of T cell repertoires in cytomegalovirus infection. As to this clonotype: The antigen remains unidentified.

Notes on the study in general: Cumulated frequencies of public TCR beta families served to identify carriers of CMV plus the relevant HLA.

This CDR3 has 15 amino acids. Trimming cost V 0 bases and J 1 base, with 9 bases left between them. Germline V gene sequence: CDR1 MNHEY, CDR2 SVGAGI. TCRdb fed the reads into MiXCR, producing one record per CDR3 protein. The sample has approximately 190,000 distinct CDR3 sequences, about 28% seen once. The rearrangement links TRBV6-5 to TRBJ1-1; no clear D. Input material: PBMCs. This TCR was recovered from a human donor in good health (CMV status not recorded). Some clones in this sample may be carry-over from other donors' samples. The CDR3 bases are TGTGCCAGCAGTTACTCGGGCAGCTCGAACACTGAAGCTTTCTTT. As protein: CASSYSGSSNTEAFF.